The 17 T cell receptor beta chains given below trace back to one sample, sequenced in a study of spatial heterogeneity in lung cancer. Findings of the study overall: For expanded intratumoral alpha and beta TCRs, counts tracked tumor mutation counts.

Their specific antigens are unknown. Via MiXCR, TCRdb re-called the 5' RACE reads, giving one row per CDR3 protein. The repertoire holds 16,000 or so distinct CDR3 sequences, with approximately 6.9% as singletons. The time point here: sample taken at primary tumor resection. The source was lung tumor tissue, collected at surgery. The receptors derive from a female donor with early-stage non-small cell lung cancer.

This clonotype showed up many times. For a library built for alpha chains, this beta chain is a stray read; little rests on its size. This chain links TRBV7-9 with TRBJ1-4, with D uncertain. The V end was cut by 3 bases, the J end by 5 bases, with 7 bases between. The germline V gene has CDR1 SEHNR and CDR2 FQNEAQ (reference sequence). The CDR3 extends over 13 amino acids. The CDR3 sequence is CASSFTQNEKLFF. The CDR3 DNA follows: TGTGCCAGCAGCTTCACCCAAAATGAAAAACTGTTTTTT. The entire variable domain, with the rest obtained from reference TRBV7-9 and TRBJ1-4, is as follows: DTGVSQNPRHKITKRGQNVTFRCDPISEHNRLYWYRQTLGQGPEFLTYFQNEAQLEKSRLLSDRFSAERPKGSFSTLEIQRTEQGDSAMYLCASSFTQNEKLFFGSGTQLSVL.

Points on this clonotype: The library was prepared for alpha chains; this beta chain is a stray read, so its frequency means little. V gene TRBV5-1 combines with J gene TRBJ2-7; D tentatively reads TRBD1 or TRBD2 (5 bases each). The CDR3 runs to 17 residues. The V end was cut by 1 base, the J end by 3 bases, with 20 bases between. Looked up from germline, CDR1 is SGHRS and CDR2 is YFSETQ. The CDR3: CASSLKVAGAAFYEQYF. CDR3 in DNA: TGCGCCAGCAGCTTGAAAGTTGCCGGGGCGGCCTTCTACGAGCAGTACTTC.

This clonotype was observed many times. In a library made to pick up alpha chains, this beta chain is a stray read with a size that means little. V gene TRBV27 combines with J gene TRBJ1-2; TRBD1 might be the D (6 bases). V lost 2 bases to trimming and J lost 8 bases, with 18 bases between them. The germline V gene has CDR1 MNHEY and CDR2 SMNVEV (reference sequence). The CDR3 loop spans 15 amino acids. CDR3 bases: TGTGCCAGCAGTTTAACGGGCAGGGGTTCAGCGGGCTACACCTTC. Encoded protein: CASSLTGRGSAGYTF.

In this sample, this clonotype turned up many times. In a library made to pick up alpha chains, this beta chain is a stray read with a size that means little. The J gene is TRBJ2-3, the V gene TRBV12-3 or TRBV12-4; 7 bases are a match to TRBD2. Unmatched junction bases numbered 8, after V lost 5 bases and J lost 0 bases. The CDR3 extends over 16 amino acids. The CDR3 DNA is TGTGCCAGCAGTACCTACAGCGGGGTTAGCACAGATACGCAGTATTTT. Its protein is CASSTYSGVSTDTQYF.

This clonotype rates as medium-sized. The size of this beta chain means little, since it is a stray read in a library made for alpha chains. The chain uses TRBV7-8 and TRBJ2-5, with D hard to call. Germline CDR1 reads SGHVS; CDR2 reads FQNEAQ. The ends were cut back, 1 base at V and 2 bases at J, with 8 bases in the middle. The CDR3 has 14 residues. The CDR3 here is CASSLEAHQETQYF. As DNA, the CDR3 is TGTGCCAGCAGCTTAGAAGCACATCAAGAGACCCAGTACTTC.

This clonotype was picked up a small number of times. With the library built for alpha chains, this beta chain is off target and its frequency is not meaningful. CDR3 DNA sequence: TGTGCCAGCAGTGAATCTGGCGGAACATACACTGAAGCTTTCTTT. Encoded protein: CASSESGGTYTEAFF. V is TRBV25-1 and J is TRBJ1-1; no firm D call. The CDR3 is 15 residues long. Trimming removed 1 base at V and 3 bases at J, with 12 bases between. The V gene's germline CDR1 is MGHDK and CDR2 SYGVNS.

This clonotype was seen only a few times. The library was designed around alpha chains, so this beta chain is a stray read whose abundance carries little weight. The genes are TRBV10-3 and TRBJ1-1; D possibly corresponds to TRBD1 (6 bases). Germline V gene lookup returns CDR1 ENHRY and CDR2 SYGVKD. The CDR3 length is 13 residues. V shed 6 bases and J shed 1 base, with 9 bases lying between them. DNA of the CDR3: TGTGCCATCAGCTTACAGGGGAACACTGAAGCTTTCTTT. Protein: CAISLQGNTEAFF.

This clonotype is categorized as medium-sized. The library was prepared for alpha chains; this beta chain is a stray read, so its frequency means little. The V gene is TRBV5-1, the J gene TRBJ1-1, with a tentative D call TRBD1 (5 bases). The germline gives CDR1 SGHRS, CDR2 YFSETQ. Trimming took 3 bases from V and 1 from J, leaving 13 bases between them. This CDR3 is 15 amino acids long. The CDR3 region has the DNA TGCGCCAGCAGCTCGAGGGGCCGGACGAACACTGAAGCTTTCTTT. Translated: CASSSRGRTNTEAFF.

There are a few counts of this clonotype. For a library built for alpha chains, this beta chain is a stray read; little rests on its size. The chain uses TRBV24-1 and TRBJ1-2, with 10 bases aligning to TRBD1. The germline CDR1 and CDR2 sequences are KGHDR and SFDVKD. J was trimmed by 8 bases and V by 5 bases; bases with no gene match: 10. The CDR3 length is 15 residues. This CDR3 is CATSVGGQGGLGYTF. The CDR3 DNA follows: TGTGCCACCAGTGTTGGAGGACAGGGGGGACTCGGCTACACCTTC.

This clonotype was observed a handful of times. Little can be read into the size of this beta chain, an off-target read in a library designed for alpha chains. The V gene is TRBV7-6, the J gene TRBJ2-3; TRBD2 aligns across 12 bases. Germline V lookup: CDR1 SGHVS, CDR2 FNYEAQ. This CDR3 region has 17 residues. With V trimmed by 3 bases and J by 5 bases, 9 bases remained unmatched. The CDR3: CASSFSSGGAIGDTQYF. CDR3 DNA: TGTGCCAGCAGCTTTTCTAGCGGGGGGGCCATCGGAGATACGCAGTATTTT.

This clonotype was found a few times. This beta chain was picked up by a library intended for alpha chains and is off target, so its count carries little meaning. The chain joins TRBV7-8 to TRBJ2-5, with unresolved D. This CDR3 comprises 13 residues. Germline values: CDR1 SGHVS, CDR2 FQNEAQ. Trimming stripped 1 base from V and 0 bases from J, with 3 bases between. CDR3 sequence: CASSLGHQETQYF. In DNA form, the CDR3 reads TGTGCCAGCAGCTTAGGACACCAAGAGACCCAGTACTTC.

This clonotype was seen a handful of times. Since the library was made to target alpha chains, this beta chain is a stray read and its abundance is not meaningful. The rearrangement uses TRBV7-2 and TRBJ2-7, with D perhaps given as TRBD1 or TRBD2 (6 bases each). V was clipped by 3 bases and J by 4 bases, with 10 bases between them. The CDR3 covers 13 residues. Germline V gene lookup returns CDR1 SGHTA and CDR2 FQGNSA. The CDR3 sequence: CASSLGGPYEQYF. CDR3 bases: TGTGCCAGCAGCTTGGGGGGCCCGTACGAGCAGTACTTC.

This clonotype was detected ten times or more. The junction departs from germline at one end; a sequencing error may be responsible. This beta chain is an unintended read in a library built for alpha chains; its size means little. The chain is built from TRBV5-1 and TRBJ2-7, with 8 positions matching TRBD1. Germline V CDR1 and CDR2: SGHRS, YFSETQ. The CDR3 consists of 13 residues. The CDR3 bases are TGCGCCAGCAGCTTGGCGGGGACAGGTGGTTTGAACTTC. This codes for CASSLAGTGGLNF.

This clonotype was detected many times. Since the library was made to target alpha chains, this beta chain is a stray read and its abundance is not meaningful. The V gene is TRBV12-3 or TRBV12-4, the J gene TRBJ2-4; no reliable D call. V was clipped by 4 bases and J by 5 bases, with 9 bases between them. CDR3 length: 13 residues. The DNA for the CDR3 is TGTGCCAGCAGTTCTACTTTCCAAAACATTCAGTACTTC. Its translation: CASSSTFQNIQYF.

This clonotype was counted many times. Because this beta chain is a stray read in a library intended to capture alpha chains, its abundance should not be given much weight. The chain is built from TRBV18 and TRBJ1-1; 8 bases match TRBD1. Germline V gene data show CDR1 as KGHSH and CDR2 as LQKENI. The V gene end was trimmed by 6 bases and the J gene end by 3 bases; junction bases not matched to a gene: 3. CDR3 length equals 13 residues. Written as DNA, the CDR3 is TGTGCCAGCTCGCTACAGGGGGACACTGAAGCTTTCTTT. Protein product: CASSLQGDTEAFF.

This clonotype was seen many times. This beta chain represents an off-target read in a library built for alpha chains; its size is of limited meaning. The chain employs TRBV9 and TRBJ2-1; 10 nucleotides match TRBD2. The germline gives CDR1 SGDLS, CDR2 YYNGEE. The CDR3 spans 17 residues. The trim removed 0 bases at V and 6 bases at J, leaving 9 bases unmatched. The CDR3 bases are TGTGCCAGCAGCGTAGAGCTTTGGGCTAGCGGGGGCAATGAGCAGTTCTTC. Translating gives CASSVELWASGGNEQFF.

Regarding this clonotype: As an off-target read in a library built for alpha chains, this beta chain has a frequency of little significance. This chain uses TRBV19 with TRBJ2-7, with 7 bases fitting TRBD1. The CDR3 totals 14 residues. Losses at the gene ends were 5 bases for V and 6 bases for J; bases not matched to a gene: 10. Germline CDR1 LNHDA, CDR2 SQIVND (reference sequence). The CDR3 reads CASSQWGTEGEQYF. The DNA of the CDR3 is TGTGCCAGTAGTCAATGGGGGACAGAAGGCGAGCAGTACTTC.